The next 8 T cell receptor beta chains were all read from a single sample in a study of CD8 T cells in Susac syndrome. With random hexamers, reverse transcription was performed on about 0.5 to 1 ug of RNA. TCRdb redid the calling of the immunoSEQ multiplex PCR reads with MiXCR, one entry per CDR3 protein. The sample consists of 200,000 to 250,000 distinct CDR3 sequences, more than 85% of them appearing once. Sequencing was performed on CD8+ T cells from PBMCs. All receptors come from a human donor with multiple sclerosis.

The V gene is TRBV12-5, the J gene TRBJ1-1, with D possibly TRBD1 on 5 matching bases. Germline V gives CDR1 LGHNT, CDR2 FRNRAP. This CDR3 has 15 amino acids. The V end lost 0 bases, the J end lost 0 bases, and 8 bases lay between the germline ends. The CDR3: CASGLVRGVNTEAFF. The CDR3 DNA reads TGTGCTAGTGGTTTGGTAAGGGGAGTGAACACTGAAGCTTTCTTT.

The rearrangement joins TRBV4-2 to TRBJ1-2; D may be TRBD1 (5 bases). Germline V lookup: CDR1 LGHNA, CDR2 YNFKEQ. Trimming pared 4 bases from V and 4 bases from J, leaving 16 bases between. The CDR3 contains 15 residues. CDR3 sequence: CASSLGATVSYGYTF. The DNA for the CDR3 is TGTGCCAGCAGCCTAGGGGCAACAGTTTCCTATGGCTACACCTTC.

The rearrangement links TRBV13 to TRBJ2-5; 13 bases agree with TRBD2. V was pared by 5 bases and J by 5 bases, with 11 bases of the junction left unmatched. The germline V gene encodes CDR1 PRHDT and CDR2 FYEKMQ (reference sequence). The CDR3 has 17 amino acids. The CDR3: CASSRRTSGRVEETQYF. The CDR3 bases are TGTGCCAGCAGCCGGAGGACTAGCGGGAGAGTAGAGGAGACCCAGTACTTC.

The CDR3 loop is CASSPPTYSTGTGVGYEQYF. The CDR3 DNA follows: TGTGCCAGCAGCCCTCCCACCTACTCAACCGGGACAGGGGTAGGGTACGAGCAGTACTTC. The chain uses TRBV11-2 and TRBJ2-7, with 10 bases lining up with TRBD1. CDR1 SGHAT and CDR2 FQNNGV come from the germline V gene. The V segment lost 5 bases and the J segment 4 bases; nucleotides outside the gene matches: 23. CDR3 length: 20 residues. The variable domain in full, completed from reference TRBV11-2 and TRBJ2-7, reads EAGVAQSPRYKIIEKRQSVAFWCNPISGHATLYWYQQILGQGPKLLIQFQNNGVVDDSQLPKDRFSAERLKGVDSTLKIQPAKLEDSAVYLCASSPPTYSTGTGVGYEQYFGPGTRLTVT.

This chain's CDR3 is CASSRTTAGGYEQYF. DNA for the CDR3: TGTGCCAGCAGCCGCACCACGGCGGGAGGCTACGAGCAGTACTTC. The V call is TRBV13, the J call TRBJ2-7, with 8 bases matching TRBD2. In germline, CDR1 is PRHDT, CDR2 FYEKMQ (reference sequence). Germline trimming cut 5 bases from V and 3 bases from J; bases unmatched to any gene: 9. The length of the CDR3 is 15 residues.

The V and J genes are TRBV2 and TRBJ2-1; TRBD1 might be the D (7 bases). This CDR3 has 16 residues. Germline CDR1 SNHLY, CDR2 FYNNEI. V was shortened by 5 bases and J by 0 bases, with 14 bases between the two germline ends. The chain's CDR3 is CASSTAGGSSYNEQFF. For the CDR3, the DNA is TGTGCCAGCAGTACAGCAGGGGGGAGCTCCTACAATGAGCAGTTCTTC.

The chain uses TRBV29-1 and TRBJ2-1; D perhaps matches TRBD2 (6 bases). Trimming left V 5 bases short and J 8 bases short, with 19 bases between. Germline lookup yields CDR1 SQVTM and CDR2 ANQGSEA. The CDR3 extends over 14 amino acids. The DNA of the CDR3 is TGCAGCGTTAAGGGTGGAGGGCGTGCTTATGAGCAGTTCTTC. It specifies CSVKGGGRAYEQFF.

CDR3 sequence: CASSPRGLQYEQYF. DNA of the CDR3: TGTGCCAGCAGCCCCCGGGGCCTCCAATACGAGCAGTACTTC. This chain joins TRBV7-9 and TRBJ2-7; D is perhaps TRBD1 or TRBD2 (5 bases each). Germline V gene sequence: CDR1 SEHNR, CDR2 FQNEAQ (reference sequence). Trimming took off 5 bases at V and 4 bases at J, with 15 bases between the two ends. The CDR3 has 14 amino acids.